This entry features one TCR beta chain sequence. Its antigen is unknown. This CDR3 comprises 15 residues. CDR1 LNHDA and CDR2 SQIVND come from the germline V gene (reference sequence). J gave up 4 bases and V 3 bases, and 7 bases lay outside the gene matches. TCR libraries were built from around 0.45 ug of total RNA by linear amplification. From the reads, TCRdb called clonotypes with MiXCR, one entry per CDR3 protein. The data hold around 200,000 distinct CDR3 sequences, with over 60% observed a single time. The data stem from a study of healthy donors' naive CD4 and CD8 T cells. General study findings and limits: The study did not address homeostatic proliferation effects in naive T cells. Roughly 13% of CD4/CD8 propensity variance appeared explained by V, J and CDR3 charge. A reported CD4+/CD8+ bias affected most V and J genes in naive cells.

Material for sequencing was naive CD4+ and CD8+ T cells sorted from blood, pooled from several donors. This TCR came from a pool of human donors in good health; the sample pools cells from several healthy donors. The chain recombines TRBV19 with TRBJ1-1, with 8 bases fitting TRBD1. Here the CDR3 reads CASSIPGGASTEAFF. In nucleotides, the CDR3 is TGTGCCAGTAGTATCCCAGGGGGCGCGAGCACTGAAGCTTTCTTT.